This TCR beta chain was documented in a study of immune cell composition in non-small cell lung cancer. This clone rates as medium-sized (0.01 to 0.1%). Its matching antigen is unknown. Findings and limits, study-wide: Adenocarcinomas with higher top tumour-associated clone frequency had more reactive TILs. Lung adenocarcinomas had lower top 10 clone scores and clonality than squamous tumours. Squamous carcinomas (approximately 75%) more often had tumour-associated clones >0.5% than adenocarcinomas (roughly 35%).

The V and J ends lost 5 bases and 0 bases, in that order; junction bases with no gene match: 13. The CDR3 sequence is 19 residues long. Germline V gene lookup returns CDR1 SEHNR and CDR2 FQNEAQ (reference sequence). Clones were read by immunoSEQ multiplex PCR, and TCRdb kept only the in-frame ones, dropping some. The data hold 13,000 to 15,000 clones, with roughly 73% observed a single time. The origin of this receptor is a human donor with non-small cell lung cancer. Sample: lung tumor tissue. This chain connects TRBV7-9 to TRBJ2-4; 10 bases map to TRBD2. Here the CDR3 DNA reads TGTGCCAGCAGCCCAAAGCGGCTAGCGGGGGAACAAGCCAAAAACATTCAGTACTTC. Translating gives CASSPKRLAGEQAKNIQYF.